This TCR beta chain stems from a study of Graves' ophthalmopathy and Graves' hyperthyroidism. Background on the study: By definition, stable hyperthyroidism involved no ophthalmopathy within 18 months of follow-up.

As concerns this clonotype: The target antigen is unknown.

For repertoire sequencing, the TCR beta CDR3 regions were amplified from RNA transcripts. An initial RT-PCR round employing HTBI primers preceded a second-round multiplex PCR. TCRdb reprocessed the multiplex PCR reads via MiXCR and lists one record per CDR3 protein. Counted here are 1 million to 1.3 million distinct CDR3 sequences, about 35% occurring once; the ten biggest clones make up 11%. CDR1 and CDR2 from the germline V gene are ENHRY and SYGVKD. The CDR3 is made up of 13 amino acids. Trimming took off 10 bases at V and 0 bases at J, with 12 bases between the two ends. Whole-study results and caveats: Most thyroid clonotypes expanded beyond 0.001 frequency were also found in blood. Ophthalmopathy progression prediction by the model yielded a sensitivity of 55% to 71% and a specificity of 72.22%.

The chain is built from TRBV10-3 and TRBJ1-1; TRBD1 is a possible D gene (5 bases). The clonotype originates from an adult man with Graves' hyperthyroidism. The sample comprised peripheral blood or thyroid tissue (not recorded which). This CDR3 is CATWDGMNTEAFF. CDR3 DNA: TGTGCCACCTGGGACGGCATGAACACTGAAGCTTTCTTT.